This T cell receptor beta chain was retrieved from a study of T cell repertoires in aging, cancer and after chemotherapy. Study information: Around 8.8 million TCR reads were in the whole dataset.

TCR beta rearrangements were amplified from peripheral blood genomic DNA. The CDR3 spans 14 residues. Germline CDR1 is SGHKS and CDR2 is YYEKEE (reference sequence). J was trimmed by 6 bases and V by 3 bases; bases with no gene match: 8. Multiplex touch-down PCR with TRB-A/B primers amplified rearranged V-D-J TRB sequences. MiXCR was run by TCRdb on the multiplex PCR reads, yielding one entry per CDR3 protein. The sample shows around 9,700 distinct CDR3 sequences, 30% to 40% of them seen only once. The source is a human donor in good health. The chain recombines TRBV5-5 with TRBJ2-7; 8 nucleotides match TRBD2. The sample comprised blood. In DNA form, the CDR3 reads TGTGCCAGCAGCTCGGGACTAGTAGGTGGCGAGCAGTACTTC. It translates to CASSSGLVGGEQYF.